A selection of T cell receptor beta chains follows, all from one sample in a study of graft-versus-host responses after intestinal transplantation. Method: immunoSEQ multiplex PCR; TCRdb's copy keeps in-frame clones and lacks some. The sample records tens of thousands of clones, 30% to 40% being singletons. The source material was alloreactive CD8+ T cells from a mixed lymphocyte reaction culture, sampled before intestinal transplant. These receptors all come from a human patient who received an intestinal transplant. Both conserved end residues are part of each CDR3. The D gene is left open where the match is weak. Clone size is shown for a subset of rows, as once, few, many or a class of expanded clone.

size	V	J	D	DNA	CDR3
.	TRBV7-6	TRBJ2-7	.	TGTGCCAGCAGCACCCTGTGGGGACCAGGTTACGAGCAGTACTTC	CASSTLWGPGYEQYF
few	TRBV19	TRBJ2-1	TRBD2	TGTGCCAGTGGACTAGCGGGCTTAGAGCAGTTCTTC	CASGLAGLEQFF
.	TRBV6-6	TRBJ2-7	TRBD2	TGTGCCAGCAGTTCCTTAACTAGCGACTACGAGCAGTACTTC	CASSSLTSDYEQYF
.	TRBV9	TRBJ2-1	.	TGTGCCAGCAGCGTTGGACAAAGCTCCTACAATGAGCAGTTCTTC	CASSVGQSSYNEQFF
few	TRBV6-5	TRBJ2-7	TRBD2	TGTGCCAGCACCCCCCTAGCGGGGGGATCCTACGAGCAGTACTTC	CASTPLAGGSYEQYF
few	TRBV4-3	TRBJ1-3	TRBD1	TGCGCCAGCAGCCAAGACAGGGGGCGAGGAAACACCATATATTTT	CASSQDRGRGNTIYF
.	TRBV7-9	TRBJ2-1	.	TGTGCCAGCAGCCCGCGGACGACTCCCCTCGCATACAATGAGCAGTTCTTC	CASSPRTTPLAYNEQFF
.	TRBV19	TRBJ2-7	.	TGTGCCAGTAGTATAGTAGGGGGAAACTCCTACGAGCAGTACTTC	CASSIVGGNSYEQYF
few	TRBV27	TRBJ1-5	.	TGTGCCAGCAGGTTTCACAGGGATAGGGGCAATCAGCCCCAGCATTTT	CASRFHRDRGNQPQHF
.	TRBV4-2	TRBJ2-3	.	TGTGCCAGCAGCCAAGATACGCAGTATTTT	CASSQDTQYF
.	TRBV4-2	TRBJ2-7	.	TGTGCCAGCAGCCAAAGGGGTCCGGGACGCCTTCTCTCCTACGAGCAGTACTTC	CASSQRGPGRLLSYEQYF
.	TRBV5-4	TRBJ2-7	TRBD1	TGTGCCAGCAGCCCGCAGGGGGTGACCTACGAGCAGTACTTC	CASSPQGVTYEQYF
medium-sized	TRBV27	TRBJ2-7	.	TGTGCCAGCAGTTACCACAGGATGCAGTACTTC	CASSYHRMQYF
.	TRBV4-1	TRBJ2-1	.	TGCGCCAGCAGCCTTAGACAGACCAATGAGCAGTTCTTC	CASSLRQTNEQFF
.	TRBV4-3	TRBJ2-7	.	TGCGCCAGCAGCCAAGGGCAGGGCTCCTACGAGCAGTACTTC	CASSQGQGSYEQYF
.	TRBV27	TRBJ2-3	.	TGTGCCAGCAGTACCTTCACAGATACGCAGTATTTT	CASSTFTDTQYF